This record concerns one T cell receptor beta chain sequence. The CDR3 is made up of 15 amino acids. The germline CDR1 and CDR2 sequences are LGHNA and YNFKEQ. J lost 5 bases, V lost 0 bases, and 3 bases had no gene match. The data stem from a study of blood T cells in healthy people across ages. Combining a sample-barcoded 5' primer with a J-beta primer mix, a second PCR ran for about 7 to 12 cycles. TCRdb processed the 5' RACE reads anew with MiXCR; each CDR3 protein has one entry. The repertoire holds 1,500,000 or so distinct CDR3 sequences, 42% seen once, with around 4% in the top ten. V usage is TRBV4-2 and J usage is TRBJ2-5; 10 nucleotides match TRBD2. The specimen was blood. This TCR came from a woman between 18 and 29 years old in good health. The CDR3 bases are TGTGCCAGCAGCCAAGAGGCTAGCGGGGGTGAGACCCAGTACTTC. Translating it yields CASSQEASGGETQYF.